Below, 23 T cell receptor beta chains from the same sample are listed, as sequenced in a study of T-cell reconstitution after alpha-beta-depleted transplantation in children. Researchers prepared the TCRbeta library using unique molecular identifiers, the study reports. Using its own MiXCR run on the PCR reads, TCRdb lists one record per CDR3 protein. Of about 350,000 distinct CDR3 sequences in the sample, 16% were seen once. This specimen was PBMCs, mostly from graft donor cells, taken 360 days after TCRalphabeta/CD19-depleted stem cell transplant. The receptors derive from a male patient under 10 years old who had a stem cell transplant for acute lymphoblastic leukemia, so the T cells may come from the graft donor.

The rearrangement links TRBV29-1 to TRBJ2-1, with TRBD2 matching over 14 bases. CDR1 is SQVTM, CDR2 ANQGSEA, per germline. The CDR3 loop spans 15 amino acids. After removal of 5 bases from V and 9 bases from J, the junction contained 9 bases not matched to a gene. The CDR3 protein is CSVQLGTSGSGEQFF. In DNA form, the CDR3 reads TGCAGCGTTCAGCTAGGGACTAGCGGGAGTGGTGAGCAGTTCTTC.

For the CDR3, the DNA is TGTGCCAGCAGCCCGGGACACTTACAGGCGGATACGCAGTATTTT. The encoded protein is CASSPGHLQADTQYF. The chain has TRBV6-2 or TRBV6-3 and TRBJ2-3, with D perhaps matching TRBD1 (6 bases). This CDR3 region has 15 residues. V lost 6 bases, J lost 6 bases, and 19 bases lay in between. Germline assignment: CDR1 MNHEY and CDR2 SVGEGT.

This clonotype was counted only a few times. One end of the junction does not line up with germline, which may come from a read error. The J gene is TRBJ2-7, the V gene TRBV7-8; a weak D match, TRBD2 (7 bases). Germline assignment: CDR1 SGHVS and CDR2 FQNEAQ. The CDR3 contains 12 residues. Here the CDR3 DNA reads TGTGCCAGCAGCTTCCCCGCGGGGCGGGGGCACTTC. It codes for CASSFPAGRGHF.

This chain connects TRBV20-1 to TRBJ2-7, with TRBD2 as a possible D gene (7 bases). The CDR3 is 15 residues long. The V end lost 7 bases, the J end lost 2 bases, and 21 bases lay between the germline ends. The germline gives CDR1 DFQATT, CDR2 SNEGSKA (reference sequence). The CDR3 sequence: CSVPSLAEGAYEQYF. The CDR3 nucleotides are TGCAGTGTCCCAAGCCTAGCGGAGGGGGCCTACGAGCAGTACTTC.

The sample holds a few counts of this clonotype. The gene calls are TRBV12-3 or TRBV12-4 and TRBJ2-2; a weak D match, TRBD2 (5 bases). V was pared by 1 base and J by 11 bases, with 8 bases between. The CDR3 has 12 amino acids. The CDR3 DNA follows: TGTGCCAGCAGTTTAGTCCCTAGCGAGCTGTTTTTT. This sequence encodes CASSLVPSELFF.

The rearrangement links TRBV12-3 or TRBV12-4 to TRBJ2-6; TRBD1 aligns across 11 bases. The J segment lost 0 bases and the V segment lost 3 bases, leaving 10 bases of the junction unmatched. The CDR3 is 20 residues long. The CDR3 DNA sequence: TGTGCCAGCAGTTTCCACCTGCCGGGACAGGGGGACTCTGGGGCCAACGTCCTGACTTTC. Its translation: CASSFHLPGQGDSGANVLTF.

Only a few counts were recorded for this clonotype. An end of the junction differs from the germline gene, which may be a read error. The chain is built from TRBV12-3 or TRBV12-4 and TRBJ2-3; 10 positions match TRBD2. CDR3 size: 13 residues. Written as DNA, the CDR3 is TGTGCCAGCAGACAACTCGTCACTAGCGGGGTGAATTTT. It translates to CASRQLVTSGVNF.

This clonotype was counted a few times. The chain carries TRBV12-3 or TRBV12-4 and TRBJ1-2; D ambiguous. V lost 3 bases and J lost 4, with 12 bases in between. The CDR3 spans 14 residues. CDR3 sequence: CASSFKGIGYGYTF. DNA for the CDR3: TGTGCCAGCAGTTTTAAAGGGATCGGCTATGGCTACACCTTC.

This clonotype occurred many times. The chain employs TRBV28 and TRBJ2-7; 8 bases are a match to TRBD1. Trimming removed 3 bases from V and 0 bases from J; junction bases left unmatched: 1. The CDR3 spans 14 residues. CDR1 and CDR2 (germline): MDHEN, SYDVKM. CDR3 DNA: TGTGCCAGCAGTTTCCAGGGGGCCTCCTACGAGCAGTACTTC. It specifies CASSFQGASYEQYF.

This chain connects TRBV12-3 or TRBV12-4 to TRBJ2-5; possible D gene TRBD2, 5 bases. This CDR3 has 14 residues. The V end was cut by 2 bases, the J end by 4 bases, with 11 bases between. The CDR3 loop is CASSLLGIRETQYF. The CDR3 DNA is TGTGCCAGCAGTTTACTCGGGATCCGAGAGACCCAGTACTTC.

The sample holds a few counts of this clonotype. The gene calls are TRBV29-1 and TRBJ2-1, with D possibly matching TRBD2 (6 bases). In germline, CDR1 is SQVTM, CDR2 ANQGSEA. The CDR3 extends over 12 amino acids. The V and J ends lost 5 bases and 6 bases respectively, with 11 bases between them. The CDR3 DNA reads TGCAGCGTTCGACTAGTTGGCAATGAGCAGTTCTTC. Protein: CSVRLVGNEQFF.

This clonotype was counted only a few times. This chain joins TRBV3-1 and TRBJ2-1, with D hard to call. Germline V gives CDR1 LGHDT, CDR2 YNNKEL (reference sequence). The CDR3 consists of 13 residues. Trimming took 3 bases from V and 2 from J, leaving 5 bases between them. DNA of the CDR3: TGTGCCAGCAGCCAGTCTACCTACAATGAGCAGTTCTTC. This sequence encodes CASSQSTYNEQFF.

This clonotype was recorded a few times. The chain uses TRBV4-1 and TRBJ2-6; the D call may be TRBD1 or TRBD2 (5 bases each). In germline, CDR1 is MGHRA, CDR2 YSYEKL. The CDR3 loop spans 22 amino acids. The ends were cut back, 0 bases at V and 1 base at J, with 25 bases in the middle. In DNA form, the CDR3 reads TGCGCCAGCAGCCAAGATAGGCGGCCAGGGAGCTTTTTTCGGTCTGGGGCCAACGTCCTGACTTTC. Its protein product is CASSQDRRPGSFFRSGANVLTF.

This chain links TRBV9 with TRBJ2-3; TRBD1 matches 7 bases. CDR3 length: 14 amino acids. After removal of 2 bases from V and 0 bases from J, the junction contained 0 bases not matched to a gene. Germline CDR1 SGDLS, CDR2 YYNGEE. The CDR3 sequence: CASSVTGSTDTQYF. Here the CDR3 DNA reads TGTGCCAGCAGCGTGACAGGGAGCACAGATACGCAGTATTTT.

The gene calls are TRBV29-1 and TRBJ2-1, with 9 bases identical to TRBD2. The V gene's germline CDR1 is SQVTM and CDR2 ANQGSEA. V dropped 7 bases and J dropped 0; count of bases not matched to a gene: 7. There are 15 residues in the CDR3. As DNA, the CDR3 is TGCAGCGCCCCGGGACTAGCCTACTCCTACAATGAGCAGTTCTTC. This sequence encodes CSAPGLAYSYNEQFF.

This clonotype was seen more than once but under ten times. J is TRBJ2-4 and V is TRBV12-3 or TRBV12-4, with D tentatively TRBD1 (6 bases). The CDR3 covers 16 residues. V dropped 6 bases and J dropped 0 bases, with 15 bases sitting between them. The CDR3 loop reads CASRSSGHIAKNIQYF. In nucleotides, the CDR3 is TGTGCCAGCAGATCCTCGGGACACATAGCCAAAAACATTCAGTACTTC.

A few counts support this clonotype. V and J are TRBV28 and TRBJ2-7; perhaps TRBD1 as D (5 bases). There are 14 residues in the CDR3. Germline V CDR1 and CDR2: MDHEN, SYDVKM. The V end was cut by 2 bases, the J end by 3 bases, with 11 bases between. The CDR3 reads CASSLPATDYEQYF. CDR3 coding DNA: TGTGCCAGCAGTTTACCCGCGACAGACTACGAGCAGTACTTC.

This sequence joins TRBV5-5 and TRBJ1-5; D is uncertain. Germline V gives CDR1 SGHKS, CDR2 YYEKEE (reference sequence). V dropped 2 bases and J dropped 6 bases, with 9 bases sitting between them. This CDR3 has 13 residues. Written as DNA, the CDR3 is TGTGCCAGCAGCTTAGAGAACCTTCAGCCCCAGCATTTT. Encoded protein: CASSLENLQPQHF.

The chain combines TRBV5-1 with TRBJ2-3; TRBD1 matches at 7 bases. The CDR3 totals 14 residues. Germline V gene sequence: CDR1 SGHRS, CDR2 YFSETQ. With 4 bases clipped from V and 2 bases from J, the junction kept 4 bases outside the gene matches. The CDR3 sequence is CASSLGTATDTQYF. The DNA of the CDR3 is TGCGCCAGCAGCCTAGGGACAGCCACAGATACGCAGTATTTT.

This clonotype was seen more than once but under ten times. The chain has TRBV7-8 and TRBJ1-5; tentatively, D is TRBD1 (5 bases). CDR1 SGHVS and CDR2 FQNEAQ come from the germline V gene. The CDR3 is 14 amino acids. V shed 2 bases and J shed 6 bases, with 11 bases lying between them. The CDR3 DNA reads TGTGCCAGCAGCTTACCAGGGAGGCTTCAGCCCCAGCATTTT. This codes for CASSLPGRLQPQHF.

The chain couples TRBV20-1 to TRBJ2-5; a weak D match, TRBD1 (6 bases). Germline V gene lookup returns CDR1 DFQATT and CDR2 SNEGSKA (reference sequence). The V and J ends lost 5 bases and 1 base respectively, with 8 bases between them. The CDR3 has 12 amino acids. Here the CDR3 reads CSARGGQETQYF. The CDR3 DNA reads as TGCAGTGCTCGAGGGGGCCAAGAGACCCAGTACTTC.

V usage is TRBV9 and J usage is TRBJ2-7, with D perhaps being TRBD1 or TRBD2 (6 bases each). V shed 7 bases and J shed 0 bases, with 14 bases lying between them. CDR1 SGDLS and CDR2 YYNGEE come from the germline V gene. This CDR3 contains 14 residues. CDR3 sequence (DNA): TGTGCCAGCGGACGAGGGGGGAGCTCCTACGAGCAGTACTTC. Protein product: CASGRGGSSYEQYF.

The DNA for the CDR3 is TGTGCCAGCAATCTCCAGGGGGCTCAGGAAAAACTGTTTTTT. This encodes CASNLQGAQEKLFF. V and J are TRBV12-3 or TRBV12-4 and TRBJ1-4, with TRBD1 identical over 8 bases. This CDR3 is built from 14 residues. The V gene end was trimmed by 7 bases and the J gene end by 8 bases; junction bases not matched to a gene: 9.